The sequence of this T cell receptor beta chain was determined in a study of shared T cell receptors in the human thymus. In this sample, this clone turned up once. The V end was cut by 2 bases, the J end by 1 base, with 8 bases between. Germline CDR1 reads SGHDT; CDR2 reads YYEEEE. There are 14 residues in the CDR3. Repertoires were generated with immunoSEQ multiplex PCR, while TCRdb's copy carries only in-frame clones and drops some. The sample has roughly 68,000 clones; about 95% are singletons. The TCR sequence derives from a human donor. The chain employs TRBV5-6 and TRBJ2-3; D might be TRBD2 (6 bases). The material sequenced was thymocytes. The chain's CDR3 is CASSLQRGTDTQYF. DNA for the CDR3: TGTGCCAGCAGCTTACAGCGGGGCACAGATACGCAGTATTTT.